The 16 T cell receptor beta chains listed next were all sequenced from one sample in a study of T cell responses to AZD1222 COVID-19 vaccine. Assay used: immunoSEQ multiplex PCR; TCRdb lists only in-frame clones, some missing. Of over 150,000 clones listed, 88% are singletons. The sample here was peripheral blood, taken on day 0 of AZD1222 vaccination. The source of these receptors is an adult in good health.

The J gene is TRBJ1-1, the V gene TRBV3-1 (or the pseudogene TRBV3-2); D is unclear. Germline V gene data show CDR1 as LGHDT and CDR2 as YNNKEL (reference sequence). The CDR3 is 16 amino acids. V dropped 0 bases and J dropped 4 bases, with 15 bases sitting between them. The CDR3 DNA sequence: TGTGCCAGCAGCCAAGATAGCAGGCCCGAAATCACTGAAGCTTTCTTT. This translates into CASSQDSRPEITEAFF.

J is TRBJ2-1 and V is TRBV30; 9 bases line up with TRBD2. Germline CDR1 and CDR2: GTSNPN and SVGIG (reference sequence). The CDR3 has 16 amino acids. Unmatched junction bases numbered 14, after V lost 3 bases and J lost 8 bases. The CDR3 DNA sequence: TGTGCCTGGAGCTACCACGGGACTAGCTCGTCAGATGAGCAGTTCTTC. The encoded protein is CAWSYHGTSSSDEQFF.

This clone has just one count. This sequence joins TRBV28 and TRBJ1-2; the match to TRBD1 covers 7 bases. The CDR3 runs 15 residues. Germline CDR1 is MDHEN and CDR2 is SYDVKM. After removal of 8 bases from V and 4 bases from J, the junction contained 13 bases not matched to a gene. As DNA, the CDR3 is TGTGCCAGCTGTACAGGGGATCCCGCCCTCTATGGCTACACCTTC. It is translated as CASCTGDPALYGYTF.

The rearrangement links TRBV5-4 to TRBJ1-2; TRBD1 aligns across 7 bases. CDR1 is SGHNT, CDR2 YYREEE, per germline (reference sequence). V gave up 2 bases and J gave up 5 bases; unmatched junction bases: 6. CDR3 size: 14 residues. This chain's CDR3 is CASSLRRQGYGYTF. As DNA, the CDR3 is TGTGCCAGCAGCTTAAGGAGACAGGGTTATGGCTACACCTTC.

This sequence joins TRBV28 and TRBJ1-6, with D perhaps TRBD1 (6 bases). Trimming took 8 bases from V and 9 from J, leaving 20 bases between them. The germline V gene has CDR1 MDHEN and CDR2 SYDVKM. CDR3 size: 15 residues. The CDR3, as DNA: TGTGCCAGCCTCAATTCGCCAGGGGCAAGTTCACCCCTCCACTTT. Translation: CASLNSPGASSPLHF.

The chain recombines TRBV28 with TRBJ1-4; 7 nucleotides align to TRBD1. This CDR3 has 16 amino acids. With 5 bases clipped from V and 5 bases from J, the junction kept 11 bases outside the gene matches. Germline V CDR1 and CDR2: MDHEN, SYDVKM. CDR3 sequence reads: CASSDPTGRPNEKLFF. In nucleotides, the CDR3 is TGTGCCAGCAGTGACCCGACAGGGCGCCCAAATGAAAAACTGTTTTTT.

The CDR3 is CASSTSYRAGNTIYF. In DNA, the CDR3 is TGTGCCAGCAGTACCTCATACAGGGCTGGAAACACCATATATTTT. V is TRBV6-5 and J is TRBJ1-3; D might be TRBD1 (6 bases). V lost 5 bases and J 2 bases, leaving 13 bases between the germline ends. Germline V gives CDR1 MNHEY, CDR2 SVGAGI. The CDR3 extends over 15 amino acids.

This clone was seen a single time. This chain connects TRBV18 to TRBJ1-1; TRBD1 matches at 7 bases. The V and J ends lost 4 bases and 7 bases, in that order; junction bases with no gene match: 6. This CDR3 comprises 13 residues. The germline V gene encodes CDR1 KGHSH and CDR2 LQKENI. The CDR3 bases are TGTGCCAGCTCACTAAAACAGGGGATTGAAGCTTTCTTT. It yields the protein CASSLKQGIEAFF.

The V and J genes are TRBV5-1 and TRBJ1-1; TRBD1 aligns across 11 bases. V lost 0 bases, J lost 8 bases, and 6 bases stayed unmatched. CDR3 length equals 15 residues. CDR1 is SGHRS and CDR2 is YFSETQ in the germline V gene. In nucleotides, the CDR3 is TGCGCCAGCAGCTTGGCCGGGACAGGGGGTTTAGAAGCTTTCTTT. It yields the protein CASSLAGTGGLEAFF.

In this sample, this clone is medium-sized (0.01 to 0.1%). DNA for the CDR3: TGTGCCACCAGTGCCTCTTTGGACAGGTCCCCAGAAGCTTTCTTT. This sequence encodes CATSASLDRSPEAFF. J is TRBJ1-1 and V is TRBV24-1; 7 bases fit TRBD1. The germline gives CDR1 KGHDR, CDR2 SFDVKD. V lost 5 bases and J lost 8; bases outside the gene matches: 13. There are 15 residues in the CDR3.

V and J are TRBV6-5 and TRBJ1-1; D not certain. Trimming removed 2 bases at V and 1 base at J, with 5 bases between. The CDR3 has 13 residues. CDR1 is MNHEY, CDR2 SVGAGI, per germline. The chain's CDR3 is CASSYTTNTEAFF. In DNA, the CDR3 is TGTGCCAGCAGTTACACGACGAACACTGAAGCTTTCTTT.

This clone has more than one count but fewer than ten. The chain recombines TRBV30 with TRBJ1-5; D gene ambiguous. This CDR3 contains 13 residues. The ends were cut back, 3 bases at V and 1 base at J, with 7 bases in the middle. CDR1 and CDR2 (germline): GTSNPN, SVGIG (reference sequence). The CDR3 protein is CAWSPRSNQPQHF. As DNA, the CDR3 is TGTGCCTGGAGCCCCCGGAGCAATCAGCCCCAGCATTTT.

V is TRBV6-1 and J is TRBJ1-5, with D possibly TRBD1 on 5 matching bases. CDR3 length: 19 residues. The germline gives CDR1 MNHNS, CDR2 SASEGT. The V gene lost 4 bases and the J gene lost 1 base, with 23 bases spanning the gap. CDR3: CASSGPGRGEFVSNQPQHF. DNA of the CDR3: TGTGCCAGCAGTGGCCCCGGGAGGGGCGAGTTCGTGAGCAATCAGCCCCAGCATTTT.

The rearrangement joins TRBV9 to TRBJ1-3; D not certain. There are 17 residues in the CDR3. Germline CDR1 reads SGDLS; CDR2 reads YYNGEE. The germline V and J ends were trimmed by 3 bases and 0 bases, with 16 bases remaining between them. The CDR3 DNA reads as TGTGCCAGCAGCGCCTCACTGTCTACCCTCTCTGGAAACACCATATATTTT. This gives the protein CASSASLSTLSGNTIYF.

The chain recombines TRBV9 with TRBJ1-5, with D unresolved. V lost 0 bases and J 3 bases, leaving 16 bases between the germline ends. The V gene's germline CDR1 is SGDLS and CDR2 YYNGEE. This CDR3 contains 17 residues. The CDR3: CASSVGGIPPFNQPQHF. The CDR3 nucleotides read TGTGCCAGCAGCGTAGGTGGCATCCCTCCTTTCAATCAGCCCCAGCATTTT.

The gene calls are TRBV12-3 or TRBV12-4 and TRBJ1-2; D unresolved. CDR3 length: 12 amino acids. The ends were cut back, 8 bases at V and 1 base at J, with 8 bases in the middle. The CDR3 sequence is CASLAGNYGYTF. The CDR3 bases are TGTGCCAGCCTTGCGGGTAACTATGGCTACACCTTC.